Below, 7 T cell receptor beta chains from the same sample are listed, as sequenced in a study of shared clonotypes between healthy human individuals. This table comes from immunoSEQ multiplex PCR, and its TCRdb copy is limited to in-frame clones, with some not included. The sample lists fewer than 1.4 million clones, more than 75% occurring once. The sequencing input was memory CD4+ T cells from PBMCs. Subset in this sample: CD45RA-negative fraction. The receptor set was obtained from a man aged 18 to 35 in good health. Some clones in this sample may be carry-over from other donors' samples.

The chain uses TRBV7-9 and TRBJ2-7; 10 bases match TRBD1. This CDR3 is built from 18 residues. Germline V gives CDR1 SEHNR, CDR2 FQNEAQ (reference sequence). V was clipped by 5 bases and J by 0 bases; unmatched bases: 13. The CDR3 DNA follows: TGTGCCAGCAGCCTTAGGACAGGGGGGACCGCTAACTCCTACGAGCAGTACTTC. Translation: CASSLRTGGTANSYEQYF.

This rearrangement joins TRBV11-2 to TRBJ1-2, with D maybe TRBD1 (5 bases). CDR1 and CDR2 (germline): SGHAT, FQNNGV. This CDR3 is built from 12 residues. V gave up 5 bases and J gave up 8 bases, with 12 bases separating them. The CDR3 sequence: CASSPTAGGYTF. The DNA for the CDR3 is TGTGCCAGCAGCCCGACAGCGGGAGGCTACACCTTC.

This chain links TRBV11-3 with TRBJ2-1; D remains unclear. Looked up from germline, CDR1 is SGHNT and CDR2 is YENEEA. V lost 0 bases to trimming and J lost 5 bases, with 5 bases between them. The CDR3 sequence is 13 residues long. For the CDR3, the DNA is TGTGCCAGCAGCTTAGACAGCGACAATGAGCAGTTCTTC. Translating gives CASSLDSDNEQFF.

The CDR3: CSASEAGDSFF. The DNA for the CDR3 is TGCAGTGCTAGCGAAGCGGGAGATTCGTTCTTC. V and J are TRBV20-1 and TRBJ2-1, with 8 bases that match TRBD2. Germline trimming cut 3 bases from V and 15 bases from J; bases unmatched to any gene: 7. The CDR3 is made up of 11 amino acids. CDR1 is DFQATT, CDR2 SNEGSKA, per germline (reference sequence).

This CDR3 is CASSYRANNEQFF. For the CDR3, the DNA is TGTGCCAGCAGTTACCGGGCCAACAATGAGCAGTTCTTC. The rearrangement uses TRBV6-5 and TRBJ2-1; D call uncertain. V was cut by 2 bases and J by 5 bases, with 7 bases left in between. The CDR3 is made up of 13 amino acids. CDR1 and CDR2 from the germline V gene are MNHEY and SVGAGI.

This clone was seen once. The gene calls are TRBV6-5 and TRBJ2-5; the D gene could be TRBD1 or TRBD2 (5 bases each). Per the germline V gene, CDR1 is MNHEY and CDR2 is SVGAGI. Trimming shortened V by 6 bases and J by 5 bases, and 16 bases separated the two germline ends. The CDR3 totals 14 residues. This CDR3 reads CASSRGTPLETQYF. The CDR3 nucleotides are TGTGCCAGCAGCAGAGGGACCCCTCTGGAGACCCAGTACTTC.

V gene TRBV5-6 combines with J gene TRBJ2-5; 8 bases are shared with TRBD1. CDR1 SGHDT and CDR2 YYEEEE come from the germline V gene. V was pared by 1 base and J by 5 bases, with 1 base of the junction left unmatched. The CDR3 sequence is 13 residues long. The CDR3 spells CASSLQGAETQYF. The CDR3 region has the DNA TGTGCCAGCAGCTTGCAGGGGGCGGAGACCCAGTACTTC.